Below, one T cell receptor (beta chain) is given with its context. Its matching antigen is unknown. cDNA reverse transcribed from extracted RNA served as the sequencing template. Only in-frame clones appear in the TCRdb table, and some are missing; sequencing was by immunoSEQ multiplex PCR. The profile covers 65,000 to 95,000 clones, with roughly 50% appearing a single time and approximately 5.3% taken by the ten largest. Between the trimmed V and J ends, which lost 4 bases and 3 bases, there was a span of 9 bases. Looked up from germline, CDR1 is MDHEN and CDR2 is SYDVKM. The CDR3 covers 13 residues. This sample was taken from a study of CD8+ T cells in alopecia areata. Study-wide points: Among patients, TCR sharing was less clear than in mice, a difference possibly due in part to HLA diversity in the patient population.

Peripheral blood, together with lesional scalp punch biopsies, was collected from alopecia areata patients. This TCR came from a human donor with alopecia areata. The sample comprised NKG2D-high CD8+ T cells sorted from blood. The chain joins TRBV28 to TRBJ2-5, with D unclear. The CDR3 region is CASSSRQKETQYF. CDR3 sequence (DNA): TGTGCCAGCAGTTCTAGGCAGAAAGAGACCCAGTACTTC.